A selection of T cell receptor beta chains follows, all from one sample in a study of blood T cell repertoires in COVID-19. Profiled with immunoSEQ multiplex PCR; TCRdb holds only in-frame clones, not every one. The sample has some 41,000 clones, around nine tenths seen once. The source material was peripheral blood. The source is a human donor in a cohort sampled during active COVID-19. CDR3s include the opening cysteine and the closing phenylalanine or tryptophan. Each record gives: clone size, J gene, V gene, D gene, CDR3 protein, CDR3 DNA. D genes are given only for firm matches. Expanded clones get a size class; other rows say once, few or many, or leave the size out.

size: once
J: TRBJ2-6
V: TRBV28
D: NA
CDR3: CASSSPSRSGANVLTF
DNA: TGTGCCAGCAGTTCACCGAGTCGATCTGGGGCCAACGTCCTGACTTTC

size: NA
J: TRBJ1-2
V: TRBV28
D: NA
CDR3: CASNVGQGLGYTF
DNA: TGTGCCAGCAACGTGGGGCAGGGGTTAGGCTACACCTTC

size: once
J: TRBJ1-1
V: TRBV9
D: NA
CDR3: CASSVSGTTHTEAFF
DNA: TGTGCCAGCAGCGTATCGGGGACAACACACACTGAAGCTTTCTTT

size: NA
J: TRBJ1-5
V: TRBV18
D: TRBD1
CDR3: CASSAGQGNQPQHF
DNA: TGTGCCAGCTCGGCGGGACAGGGGAATCAGCCCCAGCATTTT

size: once
J: TRBJ2-2
V: TRBV3-1/TRBV3-2
D: TRBD2
CDR3: CASSHRGLAGVVGELFF
DNA: TGTGCCAGCAGCCACCGCGGACTAGCGGGAGTTGTCGGGGAGCTGTTTTTT

size: NA
J: TRBJ2-2
V: TRBV6-1
D: TRBD1
CDR3: CASSEATGGTGELFF
DNA: TGTGCCAGCAGTGAAGCGACAGGGGGCACCGGGGAGCTGTTTTTT

size: NA
J: TRBJ2-2
V: TRBV6-4
D: NA
CDR3: CASSAIAGVPGELFF
DNA: TGTGCCAGCAGTGCAATAGCAGGGGTACCCGGGGAGCTGTTTTTT

size: NA
J: TRBJ2-7
V: TRBV13
D: TRBD1
CDR3: CASSRTGWEQYF
DNA: TGTGCCAGCAGCCGGACAGGGTGGGAGCAGTACTTC

size: NA
J: TRBJ2-3
V: TRBV11-3
D: TRBD1
CDR3: CASSLGDRGDTDTQYF
DNA: TGTGCCAGCAGCTTAGGGGACAGGGGCGACACAGATACGCAGTATTTT

size: once
J: TRBJ2-5
V: TRBV7-9
D: TRBD2
CDR3: CASSLETSGRLAQYF
DNA: TGTGCCAGCAGCTTGGAGACTAGCGGGAGGTTGGCCCAGTACTTC

size: NA
J: TRBJ1-2
V: TRBV27
D: TRBD1
CDR3: CASSSHRQGAISYGYTF
DNA: TGTGCCAGCAGTTCACATAGACAGGGAGCTATTTCCTATGGCTACACCTTC

size: NA
J: TRBJ1-5
V: TRBV6-2/TRBV6-3
D: NA
CDR3: CASSYMAFTSNQPQHF
DNA: TGTGCCAGCAGTTACATGGCCTTCACTAGCAATCAGCCCCAGCATTTT

size: NA
J: TRBJ1-2
V: TRBV13
D: NA
CDR3: CASSFGTSRGSDGYTF
DNA: TGTGCCAGCAGCTTCGGTACTTCGCGGGGTTCGGATGGCTACACCTTC

size: NA
J: TRBJ1-4
V: TRBV7-9
D: NA
CDR3: CASSPIGVNEKLFF
DNA: TGTGCCAGCAGCCCGATCGGGGTTAATGAAAAACTGTTTTTT

size: NA
J: TRBJ1-5
V: TRBV21-1
D: NA
CDR3: CASSKETWWSNQPQHF
DNA: TGTGCCAGCAGCAAAGAGACATGGTGGAGCAATCAGCCCCAGCATTTT

size: NA
J: TRBJ2-5
V: TRBV9
D: TRBD2
CDR3: CASSEEAGGLWETQYF
DNA: TGTGCCAGCAGCGAAGAAGCGGGGGGGTTGTGGGAGACCCAGTACTTC

size: NA
J: TRBJ2-5
V: TRBV10-3
D: NA
CDR3: CAISGVDKAKETQYF
DNA: TGTGCCATCAGTGGGGTGGACAAGGCAAAGGAGACCCAGTACTTC

size: NA
J: TRBJ1-5
V: TRBV5-8
D: NA
CDR3: CASSLRGQPQHF
DNA: TGTGCCAGCAGCTTGCGGGGACAGCCCCAGCATTTT

size: few
J: TRBJ1-5
V: TRBV19
D: TRBD1
CDR3: CASKSGAGGLQPQHF
DNA: TGTGCCAGTAAATCCGGGGCAGGGGGGCTTCAGCCCCAGCATTTT

size: NA
J: TRBJ2-2
V: TRBV6-4
D: NA
CDR3: CASSEQGPGELFF
DNA: TGTGCCAGCAGTGAGCAGGGGCCCGGGGAGCTGTTTTTT

size: NA
J: TRBJ2-7
V: TRBV2
D: TRBD1
CDR3: CARQGAGEQYF
DNA: TGTGCCAGACAGGGGGCCGGCGAGCAGTACTTC

size: NA
J: TRBJ2-1
V: TRBV19
D: NA
CDR3: CASSGSRTNQGGEQFF
DNA: TGTGCCAGTAGTGGGTCCCGGACTAACCAGGGGGGTGAGCAGTTCTTC

size: NA
J: TRBJ1-1
V: TRBV18
D: NA
CDR3: CASSPQGAEAFF
DNA: TGTGCCAGCTCACCACAAGGGGCTGAAGCTTTCTTT

size: NA
J: TRBJ2-1
V: TRBV7-2
D: TRBD2
CDR3: CASSFGLAGPFYNEQFF
DNA: TGTGCCAGCAGCTTTGGACTAGCGGGGCCCTTTTACAATGAGCAGTTCTTC

size: NA
J: TRBJ1-2
V: TRBV30
D: TRBD1
CDR3: CAWSRTGDYGYTF
DNA: TGTGCCTGGAGTCGCACAGGGGACTATGGCTACACCTTC

size: once
J: TRBJ2-2
V: TRBV9
D: TRBD2
CDR3: CASSVGTGLAETGELFF
DNA: TGTGCCAGCAGCGTAGGTACGGGACTAGCGGAGACCGGGGAGCTGTTTTTT

size: NA
J: TRBJ1-6
V: TRBV25-1
D: NA
CDR3: CASSGPQGWNSPLHF
DNA: TGTGCCAGCAGTGGGCCGCAGGGGTGGAATTCACCCCTCCACTTT

size: once
J: TRBJ1-1
V: TRBV6-5
D: NA
CDR3: CASRDIGYTEAFF
DNA: TGTGCCAGCAGAGACATTGGATACACTGAAGCTTTCTTT

size: NA
J: TRBJ2-1
V: TRBV4-2
D: TRBD1
CDR3: CASSLPPDRAVNEQFF
DNA: TGTGCCAGCAGCCTTCCACCAGACAGGGCAGTTAATGAGCAGTTCTTC

size: NA
J: TRBJ2-5
V: TRBV10-3
D: NA
CDR3: CAISGGQETQYF
DNA: TGTGCCATCAGCGGGGGCCAAGAGACCCAGTACTTC

size: NA
J: TRBJ2-3
V: TRBV5-6
D: NA
CDR3: CASSLGGGGTDTQYF
DNA: TGTGCCAGCAGCTTAGGTGGGGGCGGGACAGATACGCAGTATTTT

size: NA
J: TRBJ2-1
V: TRBV7-9
D: TRBD1
CDR3: CASSFTGGKGDNEQFF
DNA: TGTGCCAGCAGCTTTACAGGGGGCAAGGGGGACAATGAGCAGTTCTTC

size: NA
J: TRBJ2-3
V: TRBV6-5
D: TRBD1
CDR3: CASSYMGQGGTDTQYF
DNA: TGTGCCAGCAGTTACATGGGACAGGGCGGCACAGATACGCAGTATTTT

size: NA
J: TRBJ1-1
V: TRBV5-1
D: NA
CDR3: CASSYGGEGTEAFF
DNA: TGCGCCAGCAGCTATGGGGGCGAGGGCACTGAAGCTTTCTTT

size: few
J: TRBJ1-5
V: TRBV11-2
D: TRBD1
CDR3: CASSWGQGSDQPQHF
DNA: TGTGCCAGCAGCTGGGGACAGGGGAGCGATCAGCCCCAGCATTTT

size: once
J: TRBJ2-3
V: TRBV19
D: NA
CDR3: CASSIAVPLTSTDTQYF
DNA: TGTGCCAGTAGTATAGCCGTTCCACTCACTAGCACAGATACGCAGTATTTT

size: once
J: TRBJ2-7
V: TRBV5-1
D: TRBD2
CDR3: CASSLGLAVSYEQYF
DNA: TGCGCCAGCAGCTTGGGGCTAGCGGTAAGCTACGAGCAGTACTTC

size: NA
J: TRBJ2-3
V: TRBV6-6
D: TRBD2
CDR3: CASSYSGAGGTDTQYF
DNA: TGTGCCAGCAGTTACTCGGGAGCGGGGGGCACAGATACGCAGTATTTT

size: NA
J: TRBJ1-1
V: TRBV6-2/TRBV6-3
D: NA
CDR3: CASSYPAGKAEAFF
DNA: TGTGCCAGCAGTTACCCCGCAGGGAAGGCTGAAGCTTTCTTT

size: NA
J: TRBJ1-4
V: TRBV4-1
D: TRBD1
CDR3: CASSQGTASNEKLFF
DNA: TGCGCCAGCAGCCAGGGGACAGCCTCAAATGAAAAACTGTTTTTT

size: NA
J: TRBJ2-5
V: TRBV6-1
D: TRBD1
CDR3: CASSETGQGVKTQYF
DNA: TGTGCCAGCAGTGAAACGGGACAGGGCGTAAAGACCCAGTACTTC

size: NA
J: TRBJ2-7
V: TRBV4-2
D: TRBD1
CDR3: CASSQQRQGWEQYF
DNA: TGTGCCAGCAGCCAACAAAGACAGGGGTGGGAGCAGTACTTC

size: once
J: TRBJ1-1
V: TRBV19
D: NA
CDR3: CASSLTRAAVNTEAFF
DNA: TGTGCCAGTAGCCTAACTAGGGCAGCAGTGAACACTGAAGCTTTCTTT

size: NA
J: TRBJ2-1
V: TRBV27
D: NA
CDR3: CASSFQGNEQFF
DNA: TGTGCCAGCAGTTTTCAGGGGAACGAGCAGTTCTTC

size: NA
J: TRBJ2-7
V: TRBV11-2
D: NA
CDR3: CASSLAWVWREQYF
DNA: TGTGCCAGCAGCTTAGCGTGGGTGTGGAGGGAGCAGTACTTC

size: NA
J: TRBJ2-1
V: TRBV2
D: TRBD2
CDR3: CASSLLAGVYNEQFF
DNA: TGTGCCAGCAGTCTACTAGCGGGGGTGTACAATGAGCAGTTCTTC

size: NA
J: TRBJ2-1
V: TRBV11-2
D: TRBD2
CDR3: CASSLESSGRAYNEQFF
DNA: TGTGCCAGCAGCTTAGAGTCTAGCGGGAGGGCCTACAATGAGCAGTTCTTC

size: NA
J: TRBJ2-5
V: TRBV5-1
D: NA
CDR3: CASSGWAGLQETQYF
DNA: TGCGCCAGCAGCGGGTGGGCAGGCTTACAAGAGACCCAGTACTTC

size: NA
J: TRBJ2-2
V: TRBV4-2
D: NA
CDR3: CASSQDLRSDTGELFF
DNA: TGTGCCAGCAGCCAAGATCTGAGGTCGGACACCGGGGAGCTGTTTTTT